Reported below is one TCR beta chain. Its antigen is currently unknown. The data belong to a study of human CD8 memory T cell subsets. Regarding the study as a whole: High diversity, at similar levels, marked stem-like memory and precursor exhausted T cells but not effector memory cells. When diversity was estimated with Chao1, stem-like memory T cells appeared more diverse than precursor exhausted T cells.

The CCR7+ PD-1- TIGIT- phenotype marked stem-like memory CD8+ T cells (TSTEM). It was UMI-labeled 5' RACE by which the TCR beta libraries were made. Following a re-call of the 5' RACE reads, TCRdb has one entry per CDR3 protein and lacks DNA. The repertoire table contains approximately 7,000 distinct CDR3 sequences. This CDR3 has 13 residues. Germline lookup yields CDR1 DFQATT and CDR2 SNEGSKA (reference sequence). The source material was CD8+ stem-like memory T cells (TSCM and TCM) sorted from PBMCs. This sample's subset: stem-like memory CD8 T cells (TSTEM), CCR7+ PD-1- TIGIT-. This rearrangement joins TRBV20-1 to TRBJ1-1; absent DNA, TCRdb's TRBD1 call cannot be checked. The TCR originated in a human donor in good health. The CDR3 is CSALQAMNTEAFF.